This section outlines one TCR beta chain sequence together with its context. Its target is not known. Germline V gene data show CDR1 as SGDLS and CDR2 as YYNGEE. This CDR3 spans 15 amino acids. The V end lost 0 bases, the J end lost 5 bases, and 12 bases lay between the germline ends. The entry originates in a study of Ad26.COV2.S vaccination and SARS-CoV-2 variants. Study-wide background: Recipients of Ad26.COV2.S got it intramuscularly, once or twice 56 days apart. Study-wide points: Participants in the vaccine arm had higher spike-specific TCR breadth; placebo recipients had lower. Analytic work on TCR breadth and depth might have understated the full extent of total T cell responses. Whether participants received vaccine or placebo, their non-spike TCR breadth was similar.

Produced via immunoSEQ multiplex PCR; TCRdb's table is partial and in-frame only. The data hold approximately 360,000 clones, with about 83% observed a single time. Treatment here: roughly 19 received Ad26.COV2.S at low or high dose, single or two shots; 5 received placebo; per-sample allocation not given. Each sample was drawn 63 days after the first injection (of vaccine or placebo). This receptor was taken from a person between 18 and 60 years old who received the Ad26.COV2.S COVID-19 vaccine or a placebo. The sample in question was peripheral blood, obtained in a trial of Ad26.COV2.S vaccine versus placebo. V and J are TRBV9 and TRBJ2-1; possibly TRBD1 or TRBD2 for D (6 bases each). The CDR3 DNA reads as TGTGCCAGCAGCGTAGTATCAGGGGAGGACAATGAGCAGTTCTTC. Translating gives CASSVVSGEDNEQFF.